The sequence of this TCR beta chain was determined in a study of T cells after posttransplantation cyclophosphamide. Whole-study findings and limits: Skin or GI-infiltrating T cells shared few TRB sequences with blood.

Treatment was busulfan-fludarabine conditioning, a marrow graft, and cyclophosphamide on days +3 and +4. The CDR3 extends over 14 amino acids. V lost 2 bases and J 3 bases, leaving 12 bases between the germline ends. The germline CDR1 and CDR2 sequences are SGHRS and YFSETQ. As for this clone: As yet, its antigen is unknown.

Repertoires were generated with immunoSEQ multiplex PCR, while TCRdb's copy carries only in-frame clones and drops some. The sample has some 2,800 clones; around 67% are singletons. This sequence was found in a female patient aged 50-65 years who received an allogeneic stem cell transplant from a related donor, was CMV-positive, and had no GVHD. Some T cells may trace back to the graft donor. This chain joins TRBV5-1 and TRBJ2-7, with D possibly being TRBD2 (5 bases). The source material was PBMCs, sampled after allogeneic stem cell transplant with posttransplant cyclophosphamide. The CDR3 loop is CASSFEGRFYEQYF. The CDR3 coding sequence is TGCGCCAGCAGCTTTGAGGGCCGGTTCTACGAGCAGTACTTC.